The 15 T cell receptor beta chains in this list originate from one sample, sequenced in a study of cytomegalovirus exposure and HLA in healthy donors (TCRdb year 2017). The library relied on the immunoSEQ multiplex PCR assay. The multiplex PCR relied on a mix of 60 forward primers for TCR Vbeta segments and 13 reverse primers for TCR Jbeta segments. TCRdb mirrors the immuneACCESS table, restricted to in-frame sequences. Some clones are absent from its copies; in checked studies, under half trace to an unresolved V gene, and the reason for the others is unknown. In this sample the table shows approximately 190,000 clones, over 70% of which occur a single time. The ten largest account for 1.3% of the sample. What was sequenced was PBMCs. These receptor sequences come from a man in his thirties or forties in good health and CMV-seronegative.

The J gene is TRBJ1-1, the V gene TRBV6-1; D remains unclear. The germline CDR1 and CDR2 sequences are MNHNS and SASEGT. The CDR3 is made up of 11 amino acids. Trimming removed 9 bases at V and 1 base at J, with 6 bases between. CDR3 DNA sequence: TGTGCCAGTAGAAAGAACACTGAAGCTTTCTTT. Translation: CASRKNTEAFF.

The CDR3 DNA follows: TGCGCCAGCAGCGACCGGACTAGCGGGAGAAATGAGCAGTTCTTC. Protein: CASSDRTSGRNEQFF. The rearrangement uses TRBV5-1 and TRBJ2-1; 13 nucleotides match TRBD2. Germline V gives CDR1 SGHRS, CDR2 YFSETQ. J gave up 7 bases and V 4 bases, and 5 bases lay outside the gene matches. The CDR3 is 15 residues long. The full variable domain, its missing parts supplied by reference TRBV5-1 and TRBJ2-1, is KAGVTQTPRYLIKTRGQQVTLSCSPISGHRSVSWYQQTPGQGLQFLFEYFSETQRNKGNFPGRFSGRQFSNSRSEMNVSTLELGDSALYLCASSDRTSGRNEQFFGPGTRLTVL.

This chain joins TRBV28 and TRBJ1-3; no firm D call. The V end was cut by 4 bases, the J end by 0 bases, with 7 bases between. The CDR3 has 14 amino acids. From germline, CDR1 is MDHEN and CDR2 SYDVKM. CDR3 protein: CASSSPGSGNTIYF. In DNA, the CDR3 is TGTGCCAGCAGTTCGCCCGGCTCTGGAAACACCATATATTTT.

This CDR3 is CASSPPGQGITGELFF. In DNA, the CDR3 is TGTGCCAGCAGCCCCCCGGGGCAGGGGATTACCGGGGAGCTGTTTTTT. The V call is TRBV14, the J call TRBJ2-2, with D possibly TRBD1 on 6 matching bases. Germline V lookup: CDR1 SGHDN, CDR2 FVKESK. The CDR3 extends over 16 amino acids. V was pared by 4 bases and J by 5 bases, with 17 bases between.

V usage is TRBV5-1 and J usage is TRBJ2-5, with 7 nucleotides matching TRBD1. This CDR3 contains 13 residues. V shed 0 bases, J shed 11 bases, and the junction held 7 bases outside the gene matches. Germline V gene sequence: CDR1 SGHRS, CDR2 YFSETQ. This CDR3 is CASSLGQGLGQYF. CDR3 bases: TGCGCCAGCAGCTTGGGACAGGGTTTAGGGCAGTACTTC.

The chain has TRBV11-2 and TRBJ2-7; D is undetermined. The ends were cut back, 5 bases at V and 3 bases at J, with 11 bases in the middle. The germline V gene encodes CDR1 SGHAT and CDR2 FQNNGV. This CDR3 has 13 residues. DNA for the CDR3: TGTGCCAGCAGCCGGGTCCGGAACTACGAGCAGTACTTC. Translation: CASSRVRNYEQYF. The full variable domain, with the rest looked up from reference TRBV11-2 and TRBJ2-7, is EAGVAQSPRYKIIEKRQSVAFWCNPISGHATLYWYQQILGQGPKLLIQFQNNGVVDDSQLPKDRFSAERLKGVDSTLKIQPAKLEDSAVYLCASSRVRNYEQYFGPGTRLTVT.

The chain couples TRBV6-1 to TRBJ1-2; D ambiguous. CDR1 and CDR2 from the germline V gene are MNHNS and SASEGT. The CDR3 has 11 amino acids. Trimming shortened V by 7 bases and J by 8 bases, and 11 bases separated the two germline ends. CDR3 protein: CASKSEGGYTF. In nucleotides, the CDR3 is TGTGCCAGCAAGTCAGAGGGAGGCTACACCTTC.

The count of this clone is one. This sequence joins TRBV11-3 and TRBJ2-1; 7 positions agree with TRBD1. There are 15 residues in the CDR3. J was trimmed by 3 bases and V by 5 bases; bases with no gene match: 7. Germline V gene lookup returns CDR1 SGHNT and CDR2 YENEEA. The CDR3 nucleotides are TGTGCCAGCAGCCAAGGGGGCAGGGGCTACAATGAGCAGTTCTTC. It encodes CASSQGGRGYNEQFF.

Turning to this clone: Germline is not matched at one junction end, which may reflect a read error. V usage is TRBV7-9 and J usage is TRBJ2-7, with 8 bases matching TRBD2. The CDR3 length is 16 residues. The germline gives CDR1 SEHNR, CDR2 FQNEAQ (reference sequence). CDR3 sequence (DNA): TGTTCCAGCAGCTTAGACCTAGCGGGCCCCTCCTACGAGCAGTACTTC. Residues: CSSSLDLAGPSYEQYF.

CDR3 DNA: TGTGCCAGCAGCTTGTACGGGACAGAAGAGACCCAGTACTTC. It encodes CASSLYGTEETQYF. The chain employs TRBV5-4 and TRBJ2-5, with TRBD1 matching 7 bases. V gave up 1 base and J gave up 3 bases; unmatched junction bases: 3. This CDR3 has 14 residues. Germline V CDR1 and CDR2: SGHNT, YYREEE (reference sequence).

The rearrangement uses TRBV25-1 and TRBJ1-1; tentative D call: TRBD1 (5 bases). Germline V gene sequence: CDR1 MGHDK, CDR2 SYGVNS. There are 16 residues in the CDR3. The germline V and J ends were trimmed by 3 bases and 0 bases, with 14 bases remaining between them. The DNA of the CDR3 is TGTGCCAGCAGTGATCGTCGCGGGGGGTTGAACACTGAAGCTTTCTTT. Protein: CASSDRRGGLNTEAFF.

This clone was counted a single time. The rearrangement links TRBV18 to TRBJ2-7; tentatively, D is TRBD1 (7 bases). Germline CDR1 reads KGHSH; CDR2 reads LQKENI. The V and J ends lost 5 bases and 2 bases respectively, with 16 bases between them. This CDR3 comprises 15 residues. CDR3 DNA: TGTGCCAGCTCAGCTATGGAGGGGGCACCCTACGAGCAGTACTTC. Its translation is CASSAMEGAPYEQYF.

This clone was seen more than once but under ten times. The chain carries TRBV5-5 and TRBJ1-6; 7 bases are a match to TRBD1. V lost 0 bases, J lost 6 bases, and 3 bases stayed unmatched. The germline gives CDR1 SGHKS, CDR2 YYEKEE (reference sequence). This CDR3 has 15 residues. The CDR3 loop is CASSLEGASNSPLHF. The CDR3 bases are TGTGCCAGCAGCTTGGAGGGGGCCTCTAATTCACCCCTCCACTTT.

The chain employs TRBV5-1 and TRBJ2-7; 16 bases map to TRBD2. This CDR3 is 16 amino acids long. Trimming cost V 4 bases and J 7 bases; bases outside gene matches: 8. The germline V gene has CDR1 SGHRS and CDR2 YFSETQ. The CDR3 nucleotides are TGCGCCAGCAGCCTCGGGACTAGCGGGAGGGCCCGTGAGCAGTACTTC. Its protein product is CASSLGTSGRAREQYF.

This clone showed up just once. This rearrangement joins TRBV7-9 to TRBJ2-5; weak D call: TRBD2 (5 bases). The germline CDR1 and CDR2 sequences are SEHNR and FQNEAQ (reference sequence). Trimming took 5 bases from V and 1 from J, leaving 17 bases between them. This CDR3 has 16 amino acids. CDR3 protein: CASSPTGSRFQETQYF. The DNA for the CDR3 is TGTGCCAGCAGCCCTACGGGGTCCAGGTTCCAAGAGACCCAGTACTTC.